This passage covers 27 T cell receptor beta chains from one sample sequenced in a study of T cells after somatic rescue of genetic block (dated by TCRdb to 2019 to 2021). The receptor library was made with the immunoSEQ multiplex PCR assay. Not all clones reach the TCRdb copy of this immuneACCESS table, which keeps in-frame sequences only. Checked studies attribute under half of the gap to unresolved V genes and leave the rest unexplained. The sample table holds 100,000 to 120,000 clones, of which just over 90% were seen once. More than 1.4% of the sample rests with the top ten. Sequenced input: peripheral blood mononuclear cells (PBMCs). These receptors originate from a young woman.

This clone was found a few times. The rearrangement joins TRBV30 to TRBJ1-4; perhaps TRBD1 as D (5 bases). The CDR3 runs 12 residues. V shed 2 bases and J shed 7 bases, with 8 bases lying between them. CDR1 is GTSNPN and CDR2 is SVGIG in the germline V gene (reference sequence). CDR3 region: CAWSSGTEKLFF. CDR3 in DNA: TGTGCCTGGAGTTCAGGGACTGAAAAACTGTTTTTT.

The V gene is TRBV14, the J gene TRBJ1-3, with D possibly TRBD1 on 6 matching bases. Germline CDR1 is SGHDN and CDR2 is FVKESK. The CDR3 sequence is 16 residues long. V lost 5 bases, J lost 1 base, and 15 bases lay in between. The CDR3 loop reads CASSTRTDSSGNTIYF. The CDR3 nucleotides read TGTGCCAGCAGCACCCGGACAGACAGTTCTGGAAACACCATATATTTT. Variable domain in full (rest from reference TRBV14 and TRBJ1-3): EAGVTQFPSHSVIEKGQTVTLRCDPISGHDNLYWYRRVMGKEIKFLLHFVKESKQDESGMPNNRFLAERTGGTYSTLKVQPAELEDSGVYFCASSTRTDSSGNTIYFGEGSWLTVV.

The chain carries TRBV7-3 and TRBJ2-3; D is uncertain. This CDR3 contains 13 residues. The V gene lost 4 bases and the J gene lost 2 bases, with 7 bases spanning the gap. Germline V gene data show CDR1 as SGHTA and CDR2 as FQGTGA. The CDR3 sequence is CASSSPNTDTQYF. The CDR3 coding sequence is TGTGCCAGCAGCTCCCCTAACACAGATACGCAGTATTTT.

V is TRBV29-1 and J is TRBJ2-7, with D possibly matching TRBD2 (6 bases). Deletions cut 4 bases from V and 0 bases from J, with 16 bases between. The CDR3 is 15 residues long. Germline V gives CDR1 SQVTM, CDR2 ANQGSEA. CDR3 DNA: TGCAGCGTTGTTCCTCCTAGCGCCCCCTCCTACGAGCAGTACTTC. It codes for CSVVPPSAPSYEQYF.

V is TRBV18 and J is TRBJ2-3; 8 positions match TRBD1. J gave up 6 bases and V 6 bases, and 11 bases lay outside the gene matches. The germline gives CDR1 KGHSH, CDR2 LQKENI. The CDR3 consists of 15 residues. The CDR3 DNA reads TGTGCCAGCTCCCACCGAGAGACAGGGGCCGATACGCAGTATTTT. This sequence encodes CASSHRETGADTQYF.

This rearrangement joins TRBV19 to TRBJ1-2; possible D gene TRBD1, 6 bases. The CDR3 is 12 residues long. With 7 bases removed from V and 6 bases from J, the gap between germline ends came to 12 bases. The germline V gene encodes CDR1 LNHDA and CDR2 SQIVND (reference sequence). CDR3 DNA sequence: TGTGCCAGTACCGGGGGGCTCCATGGCTACACCTTC. Translation: CASTGGLHGYTF. Full variable domain (outside the CDR3, taken from reference TRBV19 and TRBJ1-2): DGGITQSPKYLFRKEGQNVTLSCEQNLNHDAMYWYRQDPGQGLRLIYYSQIVNDFQKGDIAEGYSVSREKKESFPLTVTSAQKNPTAFYLCASTGGLHGYTFGSGTRLTVV.

Written as DNA, the CDR3 is TGTGCCAGCAGCTCGCCCGGACTAGCGGGGGGGCCGGGAGAGACCCAGTACTTC. As protein: CASSSPGLAGGPGETQYF. This rearrangement joins TRBV7-3 to TRBJ2-5; 15 nucleotides match TRBD2. The V and J ends lost 4 bases and 4 bases, in that order; junction bases with no gene match: 10. Looked up from germline, CDR1 is SGHTA and CDR2 is FQGTGA. The CDR3 contains 18 residues.

The chain couples TRBV13 to TRBJ2-5; 7 bases map to TRBD1. The CDR3 extends over 16 amino acids. Germline CDR1 is PRHDT and CDR2 is FYEKMQ (reference sequence). The trim removed 5 bases at V and 5 bases at J, leaving 14 bases unmatched. The CDR3 reads CASSGPRGGTSETQYF. The CDR3 DNA reads as TGTGCCAGCAGCGGCCCCCGAGGGGGCACTTCGGAGACCCAGTACTTC.

The CDR3 bases are TGTGCCAGTGCCCGGGGGCGGGATTTGGGCTATGGCTACACCTTC. It specifies CASARGRDLGYGYTF. The gene calls are TRBV13 and TRBJ1-2, with D maybe TRBD1 (6 bases). In germline, CDR1 is PRHDT, CDR2 FYEKMQ (reference sequence). Deletions cut 9 bases from V and 4 bases from J, with 21 bases between. The CDR3 runs 15 residues.

This chain joins TRBV5-6 and TRBJ2-7, with D maybe TRBD1 (5 bases). CDR1 and CDR2 from the germline V gene are SGHDT and YYEEEE. Deletions cut 0 bases from V and 4 bases from J, with 14 bases between. This CDR3 is built from 15 residues. The CDR3 nucleotides are TGTGCCAGCAGCTTGGGGACATCCTCGGGTTACGAGCAGTACTTC. Translating gives CASSLGTSSGYEQYF. Supplemented by reference TRBV5-6 and TRBJ2-7, the full variable domain reads DAGVTQSPTHLIKTRGQQVTLRCSPKSGHDTVSWYQQALGQGPQFIFQYYEEEERQRGNFPDRFSGHQFPNYSSELNVNALLLGDSALYLCASSLGTSSGYEQYFGPGTRLTVT.

The rearrangement uses TRBV2 and TRBJ2-2; TRBD2 matches at 9 bases. The germline V gene encodes CDR1 SNHLY and CDR2 FYNNEI. The CDR3 sequence is 15 residues long. The junction had 4 bases not matched to a gene; V was cut back by 8 bases and J by 0 bases. DNA of the CDR3: TGTGCCAGCGGTCTAGCGGGGACGAACACCGGGGAGCTGTTTTTT. This sequence encodes CASGLAGTNTGELFF.

The rearrangement links TRBV27 to TRBJ2-1, with 8 bases matching TRBD2. CDR1 is MNHEY, CDR2 SMNVEV, per germline (reference sequence). This CDR3 comprises 15 residues. The V and J ends lost 3 bases and 7 bases, in that order; junction bases with no gene match: 8. The CDR3 DNA is TGTGCCAGCAGTTTCGGGGGGGCCAGTTCGAATGAGCAGTTCTTC. Translated: CASSFGGASSNEQFF.

V is TRBV27 and J is TRBJ1-6; TRBD1 is a possible D gene (5 bases). V gave up 2 bases and J gave up 7 bases, with 9 bases separating them. CDR3 size: 14 residues. Per germline, CDR1 MNHEY and CDR2 SMNVEV (reference sequence). The CDR3 coding sequence is TGTGCCAGCAGTTTAGGGAACAGGAATTCACCCCTCCACTTT. Protein: CASSLGNRNSPLHF.

The rearrangement joins TRBV7-7 to TRBJ2-1; possible D gene TRBD2, 5 bases. The CDR3 has 13 amino acids. The germline gives CDR1 SSHAT, CDR2 FNYEAQ (reference sequence). The ends were cut back, 1 base at V and 13 bases at J, with 14 bases in the middle. The CDR3, as DNA: TGTGCCAGCAGCTTAGGGAGGTTGGAACGCCAGTTCTTC. It yields the protein CASSLGRLERQFF.

The V and J genes are TRBV28 and TRBJ2-1; no clear D gene. CDR1 is MDHEN and CDR2 is SYDVKM in the germline V gene. The CDR3 consists of 14 residues. V gave up 2 bases and J gave up 6 bases, with 11 bases separating them. This chain's CDR3 is CASSLQWQANEQFF. The CDR3 DNA sequence: TGTGCCAGCAGTTTACAGTGGCAGGCCAATGAGCAGTTCTTC.

CDR3 DNA: TGCAGCGTTGGAGGGACTAGCGGGGGTGCAGATACGCAGTATTTT. The encoded protein is CSVGGTSGGADTQYF. V usage is TRBV29-1 and J usage is TRBJ2-3; 14 positions match TRBD2. The V and J ends lost 4 bases and 4 bases, in that order; junction bases with no gene match: 4. The CDR3 has 15 residues. Looked up from germline, CDR1 is SQVTM and CDR2 is ANQGSEA.

The V and J genes are TRBV19 and TRBJ2-7; a possible D gene is TRBD2 (7 bases). V was clipped by 3 bases and J by 6 bases, with 15 bases between them. Germline V gene data show CDR1 as LNHDA and CDR2 as SQIVND (reference sequence). The length of the CDR3 is 14 residues. This CDR3 reads CASSIRGGAFEQYF. The CDR3 DNA reads as TGTGCCAGTAGTATTCGAGGGGGGGCTTTCGAGCAGTACTTC.

The rearrangement joins TRBV13 to TRBJ2-1; tentative D call: TRBD1 (6 bases). Trimming removed 5 bases from V and 8 bases from J, with 19 bases in between. The CDR3 loop spans 15 amino acids. Germline CDR1 PRHDT, CDR2 FYEKMQ (reference sequence). The CDR3 sequence is CASSAPSRGGDEQFF. CDR3 bases: TGTGCCAGCAGCGCACCCTCCAGGGGCGGCGATGAGCAGTTCTTC. The complete variable domain, with remaining parts taken from reference TRBV13 and TRBJ2-1, reads AAGVIQSPRHLIKEKRETATLKCYPIPRHDTVYWYQQGPGQDPQFLISFYEKMQSDKGSIPDRFSAQQFSDYHSELNMSSLELGDSALYFCASSAPSRGGDEQFFGPGTRLTVL.

The chain combines TRBV7-9 with TRBJ1-6; a possible D gene is TRBD1 (5 bases). The CDR3 is 16 residues long. The V and J ends lost 5 bases and 5 bases respectively, with 16 bases between them. Germline-derived CDR1 and CDR2 are SEHNR and FQNEAQ (reference sequence). CDR3 in amino acids: CASSPYRTGHNSPLHF. The CDR3 nucleotides are TGTGCCAGCAGCCCCTACAGGACGGGCCATAATTCACCCCTCCACTTT.

V is TRBV30 and J is TRBJ2-2; unclear D gene. The CDR3 runs to 14 residues. In germline, CDR1 is GTSNPN, CDR2 SVGIG (reference sequence). V was clipped by 3 bases and J by 2 bases, with 10 bases between them. The DNA for the CDR3 is TGTGCCTGGAGCCCTCCAACAAACACCGGGGAGCTGTTTTTT. This sequence encodes CAWSPPTNTGELFF.

V usage is TRBV7-7 and J usage is TRBJ2-1; 8 positions agree with TRBD1. V was clipped by 5 bases and J by 5 bases; unmatched bases: 8. The CDR3 has 15 residues. Germline CDR1 reads SSHAT; CDR2 reads FNYEAQ (reference sequence). The DNA for the CDR3 is TGTGCCAGCAGCCCGGACAGGGTACCCCACAATGAGCAGTTCTTC. Amino acid sequence: CASSPDRVPHNEQFF.

This rearrangement joins TRBV5-1 to TRBJ1-5; D gene unclear. CDR3 size: 15 residues. The ends were cut back, 0 bases at V and 2 bases at J, with 9 bases in the middle. From germline, CDR1 is SGHRS and CDR2 YFSETQ. For the CDR3, the DNA is TGCGCCAGCAGCTTGGCCGGAGTGGGCAATCAGCCCCAGCATTTT. Its translation is CASSLAGVGNQPQHF.

The chain links TRBV7-3 to TRBJ2-5, with 7 positions matching TRBD1. V dropped 5 bases and J dropped 4; count of bases not matched to a gene: 10. The germline CDR1 and CDR2 sequences are SGHTA and FQGTGA. The CDR3 runs 15 residues. The CDR3 DNA reads as TGTGCCAGCAGCCTGGTAGGGGACAGTCGAGAGACCCAGTACTTC. This sequence encodes CASSLVGDSRETQYF.

The V call is TRBV25-1, the J call TRBJ1-2; D gene unclear. Between the trimmed V and J ends, which lost 4 bases and 4 bases, there was a span of 7 bases. The germline gives CDR1 MGHDK, CDR2 SYGVNS. The CDR3 covers 12 residues. CDR3 DNA sequence: TGTGCCAGCAGTGTGGGAGGCTATGGCTACACCTTC. Translating gives CASSVGGYGYTF.

The chain couples TRBV2 to TRBJ2-6; no clear D gene. This CDR3 spans 17 amino acids. Trimming took off 5 bases at V and 0 bases at J, with 14 bases between the two ends. Germline loops: CDR1 SNHLY, CDR2 FYNNEI. The CDR3 is CASSPRTVFSGANVLTF. In nucleotides, the CDR3 is TGTGCCAGCAGTCCGCGGACGGTCTTCTCTGGGGCCAACGTCCTGACTTTC.

V usage is TRBV6-6 and J usage is TRBJ2-5; no clear D gene. V dropped 2 bases and J dropped 3 bases, with 7 bases sitting between them. This CDR3 region has 13 residues. The germline gives CDR1 MNHNY, CDR2 SVGAGI (reference sequence). CDR3 DNA: TGTGCCAGCAGTTACGGAACCAAAGAGACCCAGTACTTC. Translated, it gives CASSYGTKETQYF.

The chain has TRBV7-2 and TRBJ2-5; 11 nucleotides match TRBD2. This CDR3 has 16 residues. The V gene's germline CDR1 is SGHTA and CDR2 FQGNSA. Trimming cost V 4 bases and J 5 bases; bases outside gene matches: 9. CDR3 amino acids: CASSSSSGGLGETQYF. The CDR3 DNA is TGTGCCAGCAGCTCATCTAGCGGGGGGCTAGGGGAGACCCAGTACTTC.